The following is a TCR beta chain sequence with its context. These data originate in a study of blood T cell repertoires in COVID-19. Study-wide context: PBMCs, B-cell-depleted T cells, or T cells were the source of the cDNA or gDNA that made up the material.

Participant-reported clinical history was the basis for cohort assignment. Using immunoSEQ multiplex PCR, the repertoire was profiled, and TCRdb retains in-frame clones only, with some absent. The sample has about 280,000 clones; around 80% are singletons. The J segment lost 8 bases and the V segment lost 5 bases, leaving 6 bases of the junction unmatched. The germline V gene encodes CDR1 SGHVS and CDR2 FQNEAQ. This CDR3 has 14 residues. The rearrangement links TRBV7-8 to TRBJ1-4; 9 nucleotides agree with TRBD1. The sequenced sample consisted of PBMCs or T cells enriched from blood (not recorded which). This receptor was taken from a man aged 40-55 years who had been exposed to COVID-19. The CDR3 spells CASSQGQGREKLFF. The CDR3 bases are TGTGCCAGCAGCCAGGGACAGGGTCGGGAAAAACTGTTTTTT.